This T cell receptor (beta chain) was profiled in a study of T cell repertoires and HLA-DP antigens. For the study at large: Alloantigens: one with one groove difference and one with about 11 differences versus self.

Produced via immunoSEQ multiplex PCR; TCRdb's table is partial and in-frame only. Found here are about 700 clones, roughly 53% of them singletons; the top ten hold roughly a third. The meaning of this label is: CD137+ CD4 T cells sorted after culture with HeLa expressing allogeneic HLA-DP. HeLa stimulator cells carried retrovirally transduced HLA-DPA1/DPB1, HLA-DM, invariant chain and CD80. CD4+ cells expanded for about 15 days were restimulated 24 h with allogeneic-DPB1 HeLa cells. Average purity of the negatively selected CD4+ T cells was around 98%. Irradiated (100 Gy) HeLa cells stimulated CD4+ cells at 3:1 with around 48 U/mL IL-2. CDR1 and CDR2 from the germline V gene are MNHNY and SVGAGI (reference sequence). This CDR3 spans 15 amino acids. Trimming took 0 bases from V and 1 from J, leaving 8 bases between them. This clone was detected a few times.

Sequencing was carried out using alloreactive CD137+ CD4+ T cells from cultured PBMCs. Subset reported: CD137+ CD4+ cells sorted after approximately 22 h restimulation with the allogeneic HLA-DP-expressing HeLa cells. This clonotype was obtained from a woman under 30 in good health and CMV-seronegative. This rearrangement joins TRBV6-6 to TRBJ2-3; D gene uncertain. The CDR3 region is CASSYSYGRTDTQYF. CDR3 DNA sequence: TGTGCCAGCAGTTACTCGTATGGTCGCACAGATACGCAGTATTTT.